Given below is one TCR beta chain in context. What it binds is unknown. Several immunoSEQ 96-well plates shared each subset's DNA, each plate a replicate. Method: immunoSEQ multiplex PCR; TCRdb's copy keeps in-frame clones and lacks some. Of about 680,000 clones in the sample, approximately 75% are singletons; the top ten hold 1.8%. Those who donated were healthy HIV-negative adults, with no recent acute infections or vaccinations reported. The sample is drawn from a study of shared clonotypes between healthy human individuals. Study-level findings and limits: Sampling included only blood; tissue repertoires likely differ.

V lost 6 bases, J lost 5 bases, and 8 bases stayed unmatched. The CDR3 runs to 15 residues. Germline V gene lookup returns CDR1 WSHSY and CDR2 SAAADI. This chain links TRBV10-2 with TRBJ2-1; 9 nucleotides agree with TRBD2. This receptor was obtained from a woman between 25 and 40 years old in good health. The sequencing input was memory CD4+ T cells sorted from blood. Subset of the sample: CD45RA-negative fraction. CDR3 amino acids: CASRTGLASNNEQFF. The CDR3 nucleotides read TGCGCCAGCAGGACAGGACTAGCGAGTAACAATGAGCAGTTCTTC.